Listed below are T cell receptor beta chains from one sample, sequenced in a study of cytomegalovirus exposure and HLA in healthy donors. Sequenced by immunoSEQ multiplex PCR; TCRdb stores in-frame clones only, minus some. The data contain more than 140,000 clones, more than 60% of them seen just once; the ten biggest clones take up more than 2.5%. Material: PBMCs. Receptors were obtained from a man in his forties or fifties in good health and CMV-seronegative. CDR3s include the opening cysteine and the closing phenylalanine or tryptophan. Fields, in order: V gene, J gene, clone size, D gene, CDR3 protein, CDR3 DNA. A D gene is named only where the DNA matches it firmly. Size is stated for part of the rows, as once, few or many counts, or as a class when the clone is expanded.

>TRBV6-1|TRBJ2-2|-|TRBD2
CASSATSGRNTGELFF
TGTGCCAGCAGTGCAACTAGCGGGAGAAACACCGGGGAGCTGTTTTTT
>TRBV1|TRBJ2-1|-|-
CTSSQYSKSSYNEQFF
TGCACCAGCAGCCAGTACTCCAAGAGCTCCTACAATGAGCAGTTCTTC
>TRBV9|TRBJ2-7|once|-
CASSVAPRGGRQYF
TGTGCCAGCAGCGTTGCCCCCAGAGGGGGTCGGCAGTACTTC
>TRBV18|TRBJ2-7|-|TRBD1
CASSPLQGAYEQYF
TGTGCCAGCTCACCACTACAGGGGGCTTACGAGCAGTACTTC
>TRBV9|TRBJ2-7|-|-
CASSEEGAPENEQYF
TGTGCCAGCAGCGAGGAAGGGGCCCCTGAAAACGAGCAGTACTTC
>TRBV2|TRBJ1-5|-|TRBD1
CASRGTGDQPQHF
TGTGCCAGCAGGGGGACAGGGGATCAGCCCCAGCATTTT
>TRBV5-1|TRBJ1-4|-|-
CASSLAGHAEKLFF
TGCGCCAGCAGCTTGGCTGGACACGCAGAAAAACTGTTTTTT
>TRBV4-2|TRBJ2-7|-|TRBD1
CASRSGTGLAEQYF
TGTGCCAGCCGCTCCGGGACAGGTCTCGCCGAGCAGTACTTC
>TRBV6-6|TRBJ2-2|-|-
CASSYRSEAGELFF
TGTGCCAGCAGTTACAGGTCCGAGGCCGGGGAGCTGTTTTTT
>TRBV28|TRBJ2-2|-|-
CASLRAGELFF
TGTGCCAGCTTACGCGCCGGGGAGCTGTTTTTT
>TRBV11-3|TRBJ1-2|-|TRBD1
CASRRGVTF
TGTGCCAGCCGCAGGGGGGTCACCTTC
>TRBV4-2|TRBJ1-5|-|TRBD1
CASGQALYSNQPQHF
TGTGCTAGCGGACAGGCCCTATATAGCAATCAGCCCCAGCATTTT
>TRBV27|TRBJ1-6|-|-
CASSLPGDNSPLHF
TGTGCCAGCAGTTTACCAGGGGATAATTCACCCCTCCACTTT
>TRBV4-1|TRBJ2-3|-|-
CASSQGAFVQGVLTDTQYF
TGCGCCAGCAGCCAAGGAGCTTTTGTACAGGGAGTTCTGACAGATACGCAGTATTTT
>TRBV18|TRBJ1-3|-|TRBD1
CASSELQGDSGNTIYF
TGTGCCAGCTCAGAGCTTCAGGGGGACTCTGGAAACACCATATATTTT
>TRBV9|TRBJ2-3|-|-
CASSVAGDPNTDTQYF
TGTGCCAGCAGCGTAGCGGGGGACCCAAACACAGATACGCAGTATTTT
>TRBV4-3|TRBJ1-1|few|-
CASSQVGGNTEAFF
TGCGCCAGCAGCCAAGTAGGAGGGAACACTGAAGCTTTCTTT
>TRBV6-5|TRBJ2-7|-|-
CASSYSPQGLINEQYF
TGTGCCAGCAGTTACTCGCCGCAGGGGTTAATCAACGAGCAGTACTTC
>TRBV9|TRBJ2-1|once|TRBD2
CASSGRTSAYNEQFF
TGTGCCAGCAGCGGGAGGACTAGCGCCTACAATGAGCAGTTCTTC
>TRBV5-5|TRBJ1-3|-|TRBD1
CASSKADRGRMENTIYF
TGTGCCAGCAGCAAAGCCGACAGGGGGCGCATGGAAAACACCATATATTTT
>TRBV28|TRBJ1-4|-|-
CASRRGMGEKLFF
TGTGCCAGCAGAAGGGGGATGGGTGAAAAACTGTTTTTT
>TRBV6-1|TRBJ2-7|-|-
CASKGVESSYEQYF
TGTGCCAGCAAAGGGGTGGAAAGCTCCTACGAGCAGTACTTC
>TRBV5-1|TRBJ1-5|few|-
CASSLEGGDNQPQHF
TGCGCCAGCAGCTTGGAGGGGGGGGACAATCAGCCCCAGCATTTT
>TRBV5-1|TRBJ1-2|-|TRBD1
CASSSIGTGSDGYTF
TGCGCCAGCAGCTCGATCGGGACAGGGAGCGATGGCTACACCTTC
>TRBV9|TRBJ1-1|-|-
CASSVSRMNIEAFF
TGTGCCAGCAGCGTCTCTCGAATGAACATTGAAGCTTTCTTT
>TRBV6-5|TRBJ1-1|few|-
CASRTRNTEAFF
TGTGCCAGCCGAACAAGGAACACTGAAGCTTTCTTT
>TRBV13|TRBJ1-4|few|-
CASANEAQREKLFF
TGTGCCAGCGCTAATGAGGCGCAACGCGAAAAACTGTTTTTT
>TRBV7-6|TRBJ1-4|-|-
CASSLVPVQTTNEKLFF
TGTGCCAGCAGCTTAGTACCAGTTCAAACAACTAATGAAAAACTGTTTTTT
>TRBV7-3|TRBJ2-1|-|TRBD2
CASSLGLGNEQFF
TGTGCCAGCAGCCTGGGACTAGGCAATGAGCAGTTCTTC
>TRBV6-5|TRBJ1-1|-|-
CASSYAVVNTEAFF
TGTGCCAGCAGTTACGCAGTGGTGAACACTGAAGCTTTCTTT
>TRBV11-2|TRBJ2-7|once|-
CASSLEGRRGQGLNEQYF
TGTGCCAGCAGCTTAGAAGGTAGGCGAGGCCAGGGGTTGAACGAGCAGTACTTC
>TRBV5-1|TRBJ1-4|-|-
CASSWTDVNEKLFF
TGCGCCAGCAGTTGGACAGACGTTAATGAAAAACTGTTTTTT
>TRBV19|TRBJ2-7|-|-
CASSIDGTGREQYF
TGTGCCAGTAGTATTGATGGAACAGGGAGAGAGCAGTACTTC
>TRBV10-2|TRBJ2-3|-|-
CASSEATGSTDTQYF
TGCGCCAGCAGTGAGGCGACGGGAAGCACAGATACGCAGTATTTT
>TRBV4-3|TRBJ1-6|-|-
CASSQGGKGIVSPLHF
TGCGCCAGCAGCCAAGGCGGAAAGGGGATTGTTTCACCCCTCCACTTT
>TRBV2|TRBJ1-2|-|-
CASSEGAGYTF
TGTGCCAGCAGTGAAGGCGCCGGCTACACCTTC
>TRBV5-4|TRBJ1-1|few|-
CASSHVDRNTEAFF
TGTGCCAGCAGCCACGTGGACAGGAACACTGAAGCTTTCTTT
>TRBV18|TRBJ2-1|-|-
CASSPQSTNEQFF
TGTGCCAGCTCACCACAAAGCACCAATGAGCAGTTCTTC
>TRBV19|TRBJ2-7|-|-
CASSTVQGYEQYF
TGTGCCAGTAGTACCGTACAGGGCTACGAGCAGTACTTC
>TRBV18|TRBJ1-5|-|-
CASSPPAGGRRWDQPQHF
TGTGCCAGCTCACCACCGGCAGGAGGACGCCGATGGGATCAGCCCCAGCATTTT
>TRBV10-3|TRBJ2-7|-|-
CAISDVSYEQYF
TGTGCCATCAGTGATGTCAGCTACGAGCAGTACTTC